The T cell receptor (beta chain) described here comes from a study of tumor and adjacent non-tumor tissue in lung cancer. Across the whole study: Stage I to III disease affected ten to eleven men and a handful of women aged about 31 to 85.

The sample holds one count of this clonotype. CDR3 length: 15 residues. The germline V gene has CDR1 MNHNS and CDR2 SASEGT. Between the trimmed V and J ends, which lost 3 bases and 16 bases, there was a span of 24 bases. RNA was extracted from bulk tissue without any cell sorting. Between August and November 2014, newly diagnosed, chemotherapy-naive lung cancer patients underwent thoracic surgery in China. The library came from three nested PCR rounds adapted from ARM-PCR protocols. TCRdb reprocessed the multiplex PCR reads via MiXCR and lists one record per CDR3 protein. The sample yields fewer than 130,000 distinct CDR3 sequences, approximately 80% seen once.

The source material was lung tumor tissue. The clonotype comes from a man aged 70 or older with non-small cell lung cancer. This rearrangement joins TRBV6-1 to TRBJ1-4; maybe TRBD1 (5 bases). As DNA, the CDR3 is TGTGCCAGCAGTGATGAAGGCAGGAGGGGTATCCGACGGTTTTTT. It encodes CASSDEGRRGIRRFF.